The entry below describes one TCR beta chain. Per the study methods: Reference gene primer amplification yielded estimated nucleated cell counts. This table comes from immunoSEQ multiplex PCR, and its TCRdb copy is limited to in-frame clones, with some not included. V and J calls and clone size are as listed in that table; D and trimming were resolved from the DNA. Here the sample spans about 90,000 clones, around 85% being singletons. This sample stems from a study of blood T cell repertoires in COVID-19. The CDR3 extends over 18 amino acids. CDR1 is LGHDT and CDR2 is YNNKEL in the germline V gene (reference sequence). Trimming at V came to 3 bases and at J to 4 bases, leaving 10 bases not matched to a gene.

This sequence joins TRBV3-1 (or the pseudogene TRBV3-2) and TRBJ2-5, with 14 bases aligning to TRBD2. The origin of this receptor is a woman in her 70s with active or convalescent COVID-19. Sequencing was done on a sample of peripheral blood. DNA of the CDR3: TGTGCCAGCAGCCAGGGTCCGGGACTAGCGGGGGTCTCAGAGACCCAGTACTTC. It is translated as CASSQGPGLAGVSETQYF.